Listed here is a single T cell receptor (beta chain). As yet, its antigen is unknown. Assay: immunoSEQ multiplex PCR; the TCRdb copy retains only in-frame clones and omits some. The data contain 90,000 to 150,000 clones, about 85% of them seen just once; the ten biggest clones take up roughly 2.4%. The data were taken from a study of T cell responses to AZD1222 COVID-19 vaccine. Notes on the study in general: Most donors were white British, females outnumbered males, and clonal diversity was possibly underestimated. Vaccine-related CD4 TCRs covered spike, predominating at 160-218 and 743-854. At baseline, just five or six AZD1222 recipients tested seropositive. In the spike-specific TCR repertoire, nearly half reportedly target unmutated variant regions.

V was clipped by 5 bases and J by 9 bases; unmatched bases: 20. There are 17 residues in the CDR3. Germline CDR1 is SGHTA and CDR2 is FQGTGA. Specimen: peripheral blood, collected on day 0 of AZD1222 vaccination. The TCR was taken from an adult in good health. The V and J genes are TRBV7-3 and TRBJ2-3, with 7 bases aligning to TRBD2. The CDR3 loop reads CASSLGPSGISPGTQYF. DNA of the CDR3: TGTGCCAGCAGCCTCGGTCCTAGCGGTATCTCCCCGGGAACGCAGTATTTT.